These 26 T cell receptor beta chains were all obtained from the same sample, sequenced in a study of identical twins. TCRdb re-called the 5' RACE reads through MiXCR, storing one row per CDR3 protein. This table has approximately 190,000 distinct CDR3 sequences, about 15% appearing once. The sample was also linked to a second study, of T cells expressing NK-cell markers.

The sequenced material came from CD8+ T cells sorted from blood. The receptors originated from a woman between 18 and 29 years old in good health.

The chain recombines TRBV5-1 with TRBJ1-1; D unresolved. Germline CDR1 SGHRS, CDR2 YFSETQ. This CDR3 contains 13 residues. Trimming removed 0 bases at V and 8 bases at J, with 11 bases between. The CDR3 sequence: CASSLGGGLEAFF. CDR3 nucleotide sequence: TGCGCCAGCAGCTTGGGGGGAGGTTTAGAAGCTTTCTTT. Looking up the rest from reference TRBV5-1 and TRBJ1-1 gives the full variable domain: KAGVTQTPRYLIKTRGQQVTLSCSPISGHRSVSWYQQTPGQGLQFLFEYFSETQRNKGNFPGRFSGRQFSNSRSEMNVSTLELGDSALYLCASSLGGGLEAFFGQGTRLTVV.

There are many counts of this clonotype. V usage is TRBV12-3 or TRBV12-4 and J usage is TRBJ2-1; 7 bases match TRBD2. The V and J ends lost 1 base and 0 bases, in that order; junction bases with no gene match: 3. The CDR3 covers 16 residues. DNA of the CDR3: TGTGCCAGCAGTTTAGGGAGCGGGGCCTCCTACAATGAGCAGTTCTTC. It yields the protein CASSLGSGASYNEQFF.

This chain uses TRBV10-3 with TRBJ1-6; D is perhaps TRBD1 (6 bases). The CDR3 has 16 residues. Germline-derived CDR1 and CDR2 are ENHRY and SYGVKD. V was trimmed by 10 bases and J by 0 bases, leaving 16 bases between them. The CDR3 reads CATVQGFSSYNSPLHF. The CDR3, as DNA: TGTGCCACCGTACAGGGTTTCAGCTCCTATAATTCACCCCTCCACTTT.

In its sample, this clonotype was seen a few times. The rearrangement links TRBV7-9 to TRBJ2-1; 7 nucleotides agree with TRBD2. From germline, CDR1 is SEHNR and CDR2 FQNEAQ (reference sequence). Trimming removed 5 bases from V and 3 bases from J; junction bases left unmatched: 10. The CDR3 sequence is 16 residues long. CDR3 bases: TGTGCCAGCAGCAGCAGACTAGCTGACGACTACAATGAGCAGTTCTTC. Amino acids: CASSSRLADDYNEQFF.

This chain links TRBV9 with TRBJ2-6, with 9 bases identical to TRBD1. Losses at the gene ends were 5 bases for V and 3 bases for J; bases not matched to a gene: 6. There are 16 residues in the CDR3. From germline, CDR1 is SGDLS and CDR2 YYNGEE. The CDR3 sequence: CASRGTGFGGANVLTF. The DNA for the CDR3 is TGTGCCAGCAGGGGGACAGGGTTCGGTGGGGCCAACGTCCTGACTTTC.

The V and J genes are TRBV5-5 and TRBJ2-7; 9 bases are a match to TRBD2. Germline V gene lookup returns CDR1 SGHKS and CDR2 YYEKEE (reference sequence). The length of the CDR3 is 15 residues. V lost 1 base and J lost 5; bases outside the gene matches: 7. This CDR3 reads CASSLRAGGPDEQYF. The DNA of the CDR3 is TGTGCCAGCAGCTTGAGGGCGGGAGGGCCTGACGAGCAGTACTTC. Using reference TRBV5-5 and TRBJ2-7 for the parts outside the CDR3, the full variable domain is DAGVTQSPTHLIKTRGQQVTLRCSPISGHKSVSWYQQVLGQGPQFIFQYYEKEERGRGNFPDRFSARQFPNYSSELNVNALLLGDSALYLCASSLRAGGPDEQYFGPGTRLTVT.

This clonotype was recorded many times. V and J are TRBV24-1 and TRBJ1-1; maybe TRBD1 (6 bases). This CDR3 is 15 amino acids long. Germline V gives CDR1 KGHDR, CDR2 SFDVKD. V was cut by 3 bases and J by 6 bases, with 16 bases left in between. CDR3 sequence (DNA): TGTGCCACCAGTGATCACGCAAGGGGGGACGCTGAAGCTTTCTTT. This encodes CATSDHARGDAEAFF.

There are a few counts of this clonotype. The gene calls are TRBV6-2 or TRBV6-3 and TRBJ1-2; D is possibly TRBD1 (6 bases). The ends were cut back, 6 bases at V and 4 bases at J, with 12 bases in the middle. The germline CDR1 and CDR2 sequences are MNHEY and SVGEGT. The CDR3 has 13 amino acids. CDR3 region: CASRDSLFYGYTF. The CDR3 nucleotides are TGTGCCAGCAGGGACAGCCTATTCTATGGCTACACCTTC.

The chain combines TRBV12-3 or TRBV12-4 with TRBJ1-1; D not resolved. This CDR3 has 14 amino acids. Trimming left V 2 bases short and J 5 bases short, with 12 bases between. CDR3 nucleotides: TGTGCCAGCAGTTTATCCGGTAGTGGGACTGAAGCTTTCTTT. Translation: CASSLSGSGTEAFF.

The CDR3 reads CASSWGSNEQYF. The CDR3 bases are TGTGCCAGCTCGTGGGGGTCCAACGAGCAGTACTTC. J is TRBJ2-7 and V is TRBV5-5; D may correspond to TRBD1 or TRBD2 (5 bases each). The CDR3 runs to 12 residues. Germline V gives CDR1 SGHKS, CDR2 YYEKEE (reference sequence). V gave up 7 bases and J gave up 5 bases, with 13 bases separating them. The full variable domain, with the rest looked up from reference TRBV5-5 and TRBJ2-7, is DAGVTQSPTHLIKTRGQQVTLRCSPISGHKSVSWYQQVLGQGPQFIFQYYEKEERGRGNFPDRFSARQFPNYSSELNVNALLLGDSALYLCASSWGSNEQYFGPGTRLTVT.

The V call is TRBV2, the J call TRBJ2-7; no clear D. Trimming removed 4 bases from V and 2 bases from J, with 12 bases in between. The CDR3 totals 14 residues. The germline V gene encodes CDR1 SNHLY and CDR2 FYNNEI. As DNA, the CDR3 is TGTGCCAGCAGTGTTCCTGGGGTTCCCTACGAGCAGTACTTC. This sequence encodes CASSVPGVPYEQYF.

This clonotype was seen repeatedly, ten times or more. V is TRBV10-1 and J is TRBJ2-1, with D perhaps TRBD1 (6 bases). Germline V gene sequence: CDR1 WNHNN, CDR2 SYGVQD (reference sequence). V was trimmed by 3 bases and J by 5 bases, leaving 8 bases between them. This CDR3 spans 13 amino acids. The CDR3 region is CASSEQGNNEQFF. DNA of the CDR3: TGCGCCAGCAGTGAACAGGGAAACAATGAGCAGTTCTTC.

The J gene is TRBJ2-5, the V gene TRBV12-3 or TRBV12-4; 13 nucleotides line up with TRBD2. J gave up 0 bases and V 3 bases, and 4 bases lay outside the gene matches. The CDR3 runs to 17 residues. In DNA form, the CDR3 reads TGTGCCAGCAGTTTGGGACTAGCGGGAACGTACCAAGAGACCCAGTACTTC. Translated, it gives CASSLGLAGTYQETQYF.

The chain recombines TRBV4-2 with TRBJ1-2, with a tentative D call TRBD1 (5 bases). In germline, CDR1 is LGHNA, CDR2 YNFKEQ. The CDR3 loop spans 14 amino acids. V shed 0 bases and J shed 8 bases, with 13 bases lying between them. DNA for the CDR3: TGTGCCAGCAGCCAAGATACCGGGGGGGACGGCTACACCTTC. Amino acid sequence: CASSQDTGGDGYTF.

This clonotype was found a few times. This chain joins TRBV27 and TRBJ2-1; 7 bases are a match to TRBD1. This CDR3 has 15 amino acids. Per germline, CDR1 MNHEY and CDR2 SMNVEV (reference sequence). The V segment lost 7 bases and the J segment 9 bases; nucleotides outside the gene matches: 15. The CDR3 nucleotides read TGTGCCAGCACTTTCCTTCAGGGGGTTTTGGGTGAGCAGTTCTTC. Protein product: CASTFLQGVLGEQFF.

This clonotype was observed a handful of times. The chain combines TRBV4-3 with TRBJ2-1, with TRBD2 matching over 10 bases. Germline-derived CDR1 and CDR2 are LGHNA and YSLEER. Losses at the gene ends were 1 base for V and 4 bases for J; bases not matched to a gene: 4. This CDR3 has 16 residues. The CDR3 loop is CASSQAPAGGYNEQFF. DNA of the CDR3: TGCGCCAGCAGCCAAGCACCAGCGGGAGGGTACAATGAGCAGTTCTTC.

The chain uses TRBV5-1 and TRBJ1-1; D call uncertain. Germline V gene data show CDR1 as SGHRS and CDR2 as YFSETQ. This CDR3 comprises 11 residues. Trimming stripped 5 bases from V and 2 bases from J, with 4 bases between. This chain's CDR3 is CASRFNTEAFF. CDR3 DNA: TGCGCCAGCAGGTTCAACACTGAAGCTTTCTTT. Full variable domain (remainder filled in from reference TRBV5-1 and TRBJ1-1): KAGVTQTPRYLIKTRGQQVTLSCSPISGHRSVSWYQQTPGQGLQFLFEYFSETQRNKGNFPGRFSGRQFSNSRSEMNVSTLELGDSALYLCASRFNTEAFFGQGTRLTVV.

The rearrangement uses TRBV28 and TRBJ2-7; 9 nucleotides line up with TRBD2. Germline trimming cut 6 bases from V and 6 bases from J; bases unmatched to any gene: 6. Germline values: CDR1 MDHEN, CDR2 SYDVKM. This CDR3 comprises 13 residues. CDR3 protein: CASRVLAGSEQYF. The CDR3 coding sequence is TGTGCCAGCAGAGTGCTAGCGGGAAGCGAGCAGTACTTC.

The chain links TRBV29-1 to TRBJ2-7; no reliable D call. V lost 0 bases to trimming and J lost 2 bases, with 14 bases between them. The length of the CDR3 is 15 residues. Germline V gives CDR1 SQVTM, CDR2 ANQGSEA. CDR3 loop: CSVEDNQAETYEQYF. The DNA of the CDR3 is TGCAGCGTTGAAGATAATCAGGCAGAGACCTACGAGCAGTACTTC.

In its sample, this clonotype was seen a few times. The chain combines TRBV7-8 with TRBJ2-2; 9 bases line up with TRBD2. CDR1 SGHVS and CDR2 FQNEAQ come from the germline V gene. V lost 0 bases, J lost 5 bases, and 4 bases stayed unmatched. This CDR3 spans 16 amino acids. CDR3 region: CASSLASSGATGELFF. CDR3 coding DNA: TGTGCCAGCAGCTTAGCGTCTAGCGGGGCTACCGGGGAGCTGTTTTTT.

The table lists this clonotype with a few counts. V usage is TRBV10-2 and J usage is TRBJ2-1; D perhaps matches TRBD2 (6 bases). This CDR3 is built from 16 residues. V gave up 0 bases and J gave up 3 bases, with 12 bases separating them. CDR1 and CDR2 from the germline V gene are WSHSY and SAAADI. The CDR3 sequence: CASSESAAGIYNEQFF. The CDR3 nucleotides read TGCGCCAGCAGTGAGTCGGCAGCGGGCATCTACAATGAGCAGTTCTTC.

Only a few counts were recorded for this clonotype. The CDR3 DNA reads as TGCAGCGTTGAAGGCGGAACGAACACTGAAGCTTTCTTT. It codes for CSVEGGTNTEAFF. The V and J genes are TRBV29-1 and TRBJ1-1; D ambiguous. The germline V gene has CDR1 SQVTM and CDR2 ANQGSEA. CDR3 length: 13 amino acids. V gave up 1 base and J gave up 1 base, with 7 bases separating them.

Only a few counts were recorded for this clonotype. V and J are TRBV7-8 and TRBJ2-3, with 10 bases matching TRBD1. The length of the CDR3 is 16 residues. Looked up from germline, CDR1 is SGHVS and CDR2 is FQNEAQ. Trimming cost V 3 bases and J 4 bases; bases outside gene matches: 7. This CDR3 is CASSFEPGQGSDTQYF. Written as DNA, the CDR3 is TGTGCCAGCAGCTTCGAGCCGGGACAGGGGTCAGATACGCAGTATTTT.

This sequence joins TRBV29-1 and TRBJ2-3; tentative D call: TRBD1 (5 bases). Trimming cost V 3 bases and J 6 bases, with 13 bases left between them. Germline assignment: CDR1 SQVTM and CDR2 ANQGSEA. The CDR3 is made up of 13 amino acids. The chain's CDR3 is CSVEARVEDTQYF. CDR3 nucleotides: TGCAGCGTTGAGGCCAGGGTAGAGGATACGCAGTATTTT.

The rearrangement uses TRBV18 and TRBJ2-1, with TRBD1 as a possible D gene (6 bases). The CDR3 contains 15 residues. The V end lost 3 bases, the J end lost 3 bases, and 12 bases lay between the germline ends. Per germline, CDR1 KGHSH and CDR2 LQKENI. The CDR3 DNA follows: TGTGCCAGCTCACCGGGGGCAGGCATCTACAATGAGCAGTTCTTC. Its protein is CASSPGAGIYNEQFF. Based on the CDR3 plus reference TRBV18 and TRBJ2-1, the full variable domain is NAGVMQNPRHLVRRRGQEARLRCSPMKGHSHVYWYRQLPEEGLKFMVYLQKENIIDESGMPKERFSAEFPKEGPSILRIQQVVRGDSAAYFCASSPGAGIYNEQFFGPGTRLTVL.

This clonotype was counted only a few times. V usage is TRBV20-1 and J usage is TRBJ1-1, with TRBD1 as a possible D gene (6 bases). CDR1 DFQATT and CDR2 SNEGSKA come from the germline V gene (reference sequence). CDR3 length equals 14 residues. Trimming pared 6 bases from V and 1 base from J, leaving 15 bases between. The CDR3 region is CSARPRTANTEAFF. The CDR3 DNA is TGCAGTGCGCGCCCCCGGACAGCGAACACTGAAGCTTTCTTT.